These 30 T cell receptor beta chains were all obtained from the same sample, sequenced in a study of cytomegalovirus exposure and HLA in healthy donors. PCR involved 60 Vbeta and 13 Jbeta primers. The assay was immunoSEQ multiplex PCR, and TCRdb's table has in-frame clones only and misses some. The sample shows some 160,000 clones, roughly 72% of them seen only once. The specimen was PBMCs. Every receptor here comes from a man between 40 and 49 years old in good health and CMV-seronegative.

V is TRBV29-1 and J is TRBJ1-3; perhaps TRBD1 as D (6 bases). The CDR3 runs 15 residues. V lost 0 bases and J lost 3, with 12 bases in between. CDR1 and CDR2 (germline): SQVTM, ANQGSEA. The DNA of the CDR3 is TGCAGCGTTGAAGATCTTGGGGGCGGTGGAAACACCATATATTTT. Amino acids: CSVEDLGGGGNTIYF. Together with reference TRBV29-1 and TRBJ1-3, the CDR3 gives the full variable domain: SAVISQKPSRDICQRGTSLTIQCQVDSQVTMMFWYRQQPGQSLTLIATANQGSEATYESGFVIDKFPISRPNLTFSTLTVSNMSPEDSSIYLCSVEDLGGGGNTIYFGEGSWLTVV.

The gene calls are TRBV20-1 and TRBJ1-5; D remains unclear. CDR1 is DFQATT and CDR2 is SNEGSKA in the germline V gene (reference sequence). Trimming stripped 7 bases from V and 6 bases from J, with 4 bases between. The CDR3 runs to 9 residues. CDR3 nucleotides: TGCAGTGGAGGTCAGCCCCAGCATTTT. This gives the protein CSGGQPQHF.

The chain joins TRBV5-6 to TRBJ1-3; D not certain. The CDR3 extends over 14 amino acids. V lost 3 bases, J lost 4 bases, and 11 bases lay in between. CDR1 is SGHDT and CDR2 is YYEEEE in the germline V gene. CDR3 nucleotides: TGTGCCAGCAGCTCTGTGGGAGAGGGAAACACCATATATTTT. Translation: CASSSVGEGNTIYF. Combining the CDR3 with reference TRBV5-6 and TRBJ1-3 gives the whole variable domain DAGVTQSPTHLIKTRGQQVTLRCSPKSGHDTVSWYQQALGQGPQFIFQYYEEEERQRGNFPDRFSGHQFPNYSSELNVNALLLGDSALYLCASSSVGEGNTIYFGEGSWLTVV.

The chain couples TRBV5-4 to TRBJ2-7, with D hard to call. The CDR3 runs 14 residues. Trimming took off 2 bases at V and 1 base at J, with 10 bases between the two ends. Germline V gene sequence: CDR1 SGHNT, CDR2 YYREEE (reference sequence). CDR3 protein: CASSFDFQSYEQYF. The DNA of the CDR3 is TGTGCCAGCAGCTTCGACTTCCAGTCCTACGAGCAGTACTTC. The entire variable domain, with the rest obtained from reference TRBV5-4 and TRBJ2-7, is as follows: ETGVTQSPTHLIKTRGQQVTLRCSSQSGHNTVSWYQQALGQGPQFIFQYYREEENGRGNFPPRFSGLQFPNYSSELNVNALELDDSALYLCASSFDFQSYEQYFGPGTRLTVT.

This CDR3 is CASSQDGGVGEQYF. In DNA form, the CDR3 reads TGCGCCAGCAGCCAAGACGGGGGAGTTGGCGAGCAGTACTTC. This chain joins TRBV4-3 and TRBJ2-7; the D gene is possibly TRBD2 (6 bases). Per the germline V gene, CDR1 is LGHNA and CDR2 is YSLEER. The CDR3 consists of 14 residues. Trimming stripped 0 bases from V and 6 bases from J, with 12 bases between.

The chain has TRBV5-1 and TRBJ1-5; perhaps TRBD1 as D (5 bases). The V gene lost 0 bases and the J gene lost 0 bases, with 7 bases spanning the gap. Germline-derived CDR1 and CDR2 are SGHRS and YFSETQ. This CDR3 spans 15 amino acids. Here the CDR3 reads CASSLAGYSNQPQHF. DNA of the CDR3: TGCGCCAGCAGCTTGGCAGGGTATAGCAATCAGCCCCAGCATTTT.

V is TRBV2 and J is TRBJ1-1; 11 bases align to TRBD1. Trimming cost V 1 base and J 5 bases; bases outside gene matches: 9. Germline-derived CDR1 and CDR2 are SNHLY and FYNNEI. The CDR3 totals 17 residues. The CDR3 loop is CASSEGTGGAEGTEAFF. The CDR3 DNA is TGTGCCAGCAGTGAAGGGACAGGGGGCGCAGAAGGAACTGAAGCTTTCTTT.

The chain carries TRBV19 and TRBJ1-1; 7 positions match TRBD1. The CDR3 has 16 residues. Trimming at V came to 5 bases and at J to 2 bases, leaving 11 bases not matched to a gene. From germline, CDR1 is LNHDA and CDR2 SQIVND (reference sequence). The CDR3 spells CASSPQTGQINTEAFF. The CDR3, as DNA: TGTGCCAGTAGTCCACAGACAGGGCAGATTAACACTGAAGCTTTCTTT.

This clone has more than one count but fewer than ten. The J gene is TRBJ2-7, the V gene TRBV7-2, with TRBD1 matching over 9 bases. The germline V gene has CDR1 SGHTA and CDR2 FQGNSA. The CDR3 is 15 residues long. V shed 3 bases, J shed 2 bases, and the junction held 5 bases outside the gene matches. This chain's CDR3 is CASSFSTGGPYEQYF. The DNA of the CDR3 is TGTGCCAGCAGCTTCAGCACAGGGGGCCCCTACGAGCAGTACTTC.

This chain uses TRBV27 with TRBJ2-1, with D possibly being TRBD2 (7 bases). Germline CDR1 is MNHEY and CDR2 is SMNVEV (reference sequence). V was clipped by 6 bases and J by 4 bases, with 19 bases between them. This CDR3 has 16 residues. The CDR3 sequence: CASRHLYRGAYNEQFF. CDR3 in DNA: TGTGCCAGCAGGCACTTGTATCGGGGGGCTTACAATGAGCAGTTCTTC.

This clone was observed a few times. This chain links TRBV6-5 with TRBJ2-7, with D perhaps matching TRBD1 (5 bases). The CDR3 runs 15 residues. Germline-derived CDR1 and CDR2 are MNHEY and SVGAGI. V gave up 4 bases and J gave up 0 bases, with 13 bases separating them. The DNA for the CDR3 is TGTGCCAGCAGTTTTTCGCGGCAGGGCTCCTACGAGCAGTACTTC. This translates into CASSFSRQGSYEQYF.

V and J are TRBV7-2 and TRBJ1-1; D is possibly TRBD1 (6 bases). Germline V gene sequence: CDR1 SGHTA, CDR2 FQGNSA. The CDR3 covers 15 residues. Trimming left V 4 bases short and J 1 base short, with 13 bases between. CDR3 in amino acids: CASSSPQGWNTEAFF. The CDR3 DNA sequence: TGTGCCAGCAGCTCCCCACAGGGATGGAACACTGAAGCTTTCTTT. The complete variable domain, with remaining parts taken from reference TRBV7-2 and TRBJ1-1, reads GAGVSQSPSNKVTEKGKDVELRCDPISGHTALYWYRQSLGQGLEFLIYFQGNSAPDKSGLPSDRFSAERTGGSVSTLTIQRTQQEDSAVYLCASSSPQGWNTEAFFGQGTRLTVV.

The V gene is TRBV6-5, the J gene TRBJ1-1; 9 bases are a match to TRBD1. V was pared by 8 bases and J by 5 bases, with 6 bases of the junction left unmatched. The CDR3 has 13 amino acids. The germline V gene encodes CDR1 MNHEY and CDR2 SVGAGI. In nucleotides, the CDR3 is TGTGCCAGCGGGACAGGGTCGGTGACTGAAGCTTTCTTT. Translating it yields CASGTGSVTEAFF.

The CDR3 spells CASSWDRVLNEQYF. The CDR3 DNA reads as TGTGCCAGCAGCTGGGACAGGGTCCTTAACGAGCAGTACTTC. This rearrangement joins TRBV5-4 to TRBJ2-7; 9 nucleotides line up with TRBD1. CDR1 is SGHNT, CDR2 YYREEE, per germline (reference sequence). This CDR3 has 14 amino acids. V lost 3 bases to trimming and J lost 5 bases; unmatched junction nucleotides: 6.

The rearrangement uses TRBV2 and TRBJ2-3; D is undetermined. The V and J ends lost 1 base and 0 bases respectively, with 8 bases between them. Germline CDR1 and CDR2: SNHLY and FYNNEI. CDR3 length equals 15 residues. The CDR3 coding sequence is TGTGCCAGCAGTGAAGGACGACTTAGCACAGATACGCAGTATTTT. It codes for CASSEGRLSTDTQYF.

The CDR3 DNA follows: TGTGCCAGCAGTCCAACAGGGCAAGAGACCCAGTACTTC. Translation gives CASSPTGQETQYF. This sequence joins TRBV27 and TRBJ2-5, with D perhaps TRBD1 (6 bases). V was cut by 5 bases and J by 2 bases, with 9 bases left in between. CDR1 and CDR2 (germline): MNHEY, SMNVEV (reference sequence). The CDR3 covers 13 residues.

The CDR3: CASSLEWGQNNYGYTF. CDR3 bases: TGTGCCAGCAGCTTGGAATGGGGACAGAACAACTATGGCTACACCTTC. V and J are TRBV5-8 and TRBJ1-2; 7 positions agree with TRBD1. Germline V CDR1 and CDR2: SGHTS, YDEGEE. This CDR3 is 16 amino acids long. Trimming removed 0 bases from V and 2 bases from J; junction bases left unmatched: 7.

The rearrangement joins TRBV28 to TRBJ2-6, with D tentatively TRBD1 (6 bases). Germline V gene sequence: CDR1 MDHEN, CDR2 SYDVKM. The CDR3 loop spans 16 amino acids. Deletions cut 6 bases from V and 2 bases from J, with 14 bases between. The CDR3 nucleotides read TGTGCCAGCAGCCAGACAGGAACAACTGGGGCCAACGTCCTGACTTTC. This sequence encodes CASSQTGTTGANVLTF.

The chain joins TRBV5-8 to TRBJ2-7; D gene ambiguous. Germline V gives CDR1 SGHTS, CDR2 YDEGEE. The CDR3 is 14 residues long. Trimming took 4 bases from V and 2 from J, leaving 13 bases between them. The chain's CDR3 is CASSRNQAAYEQYF. DNA for the CDR3: TGTGCCAGCAGCCGAAACCAAGCCGCCTACGAGCAGTACTTC.

The rearrangement uses TRBV11-2 and TRBJ1-2, with D possibly matching TRBD1 (6 bases). CDR1 and CDR2 from the germline V gene are SGHAT and FQNNGV. V was cut by 2 bases and J by 9 bases, with 22 bases left in between. This CDR3 has 16 residues. In DNA form, the CDR3 reads TGTGCCAGCAGCTTAACGGGGGGCCTCGGCGGGGTTCGCTACACCTTC. Encoded protein: CASSLTGGLGGVRYTF. Full variable domain (rest looked up from reference TRBV11-2 and TRBJ1-2): EAGVAQSPRYKIIEKRQSVAFWCNPISGHATLYWYQQILGQGPKLLIQFQNNGVVDDSQLPKDRFSAERLKGVDSTLKIQPAKLEDSAVYLCASSLTGGLGGVRYTFGSGTRLTVV.

This sequence joins TRBV4-3 and TRBJ2-1; D is possibly TRBD2 (6 bases). This CDR3 is built from 14 residues. The V gene lost 4 bases and the J gene lost 7 bases, with 14 bases spanning the gap. Germline V lookup: CDR1 LGHNA, CDR2 YSLEER. CDR3 sequence: CASSLGDSLNEQFF. The CDR3 DNA reads TGCGCCAGCAGCCTTGGGGACTCATTGAATGAGCAGTTCTTC.

V is TRBV5-5 and J is TRBJ2-7, with 8 bases matching TRBD2. The CDR3 totals 14 residues. V gave up 2 bases and J gave up 2 bases; unmatched junction bases: 3. The germline gives CDR1 SGHKS, CDR2 YYEKEE (reference sequence). The CDR3 reads CASSLAGETYEQYF. The CDR3 nucleotides are TGTGCCAGCAGCTTAGCGGGGGAGACCTACGAGCAGTACTTC.

This clone has a handful of counts. The chain links TRBV5-6 to TRBJ1-2; the D is unclear. The CDR3 is 14 residues long. CDR1 is SGHDT, CDR2 YYEEEE, per germline. V was shortened by 7 bases and J by 1 base, with 14 bases between the two germline ends. The CDR3 sequence: CASQTDGGNYGYTF. CDR3 sequence (DNA): TGTGCCAGCCAAACGGACGGAGGTAACTATGGCTACACCTTC.

The genes are TRBV5-1 and TRBJ1-1; 8 nucleotides match TRBD1. Germline trimming cut 6 bases from V and 5 bases from J; bases unmatched to any gene: 9. The CDR3 consists of 14 residues. Germline V gene sequence: CDR1 SGHRS, CDR2 YFSETQ. CDR3 protein: CASKLDRGRTEAFF. The CDR3 DNA reads TGCGCCAGCAAGCTCGACAGGGGAAGGACTGAAGCTTTCTTT.

The chain carries TRBV28 and TRBJ2-7; D is perhaps TRBD2 (6 bases). Germline CDR1 reads MDHEN; CDR2 reads SYDVKM. This CDR3 has 13 residues. Trimming pared 8 bases from V and 4 bases from J, leaving 15 bases between. DNA of the CDR3: TGTGCCAGCTATTCACAAGGGACTTACGAGCAGTACTTC. Translating gives CASYSQGTYEQYF.

The chain joins TRBV5-6 to TRBJ2-5; TRBD2 might be the D (6 bases). The germline V and J ends were trimmed by 4 bases and 1 base, with 14 bases remaining between them. The CDR3 is 15 residues long. Germline assignment: CDR1 SGHDT and CDR2 YYEEEE. DNA for the CDR3: TGTGCCAGCAGCCCGGGGACTCCCACCCAAGAGACCCAGTACTTC. Translation: CASSPGTPTQETQYF.

In nucleotides, the CDR3 is TGCGCCAGCAGTCCAGGGTGGAAGGAAGCTTTCTTT. Its translation is CASSPGWKEAFF. This chain connects TRBV10-2 to TRBJ1-1; D might be TRBD1 (5 bases). Germline lookup yields CDR1 WSHSY and CDR2 SAAADI. V was pared by 5 bases and J by 8 bases, with 12 bases between. This CDR3 region has 12 residues.

The V call is TRBV7-3, the J call TRBJ1-1; unclear D gene. Germline CDR1 is SGHTA and CDR2 is FQGTGA. Trimming took off 0 bases at V and 2 bases at J, with 4 bases between the two ends. The CDR3 sequence is 13 residues long. The CDR3 loop reads CASSLTLNTEAFF. The CDR3 nucleotides are TGTGCCAGCAGCTTAACACTAAACACTGAAGCTTTCTTT.

About this clone: At one boundary the junction diverges from the germline segment, which might be a read error. The chain joins TRBV6-1 to TRBJ1-5; 9 bases agree with TRBD1. The germline CDR1 and CDR2 sequences are MNHNS and SASEGT. The CDR3 runs to 14 residues. The CDR3 region has the DNA TGTGCCAGCAGTTGGACAGGGGATAATCAGCCCCAGAATTTT. Protein: CASSWTGDNQPQNF.

This chain links TRBV6-1 with TRBJ1-2; 10 positions match TRBD1. Per the germline V gene, CDR1 is MNHNS and CDR2 is SASEGT. The CDR3 spans 18 residues. V was clipped by 0 bases and J by 0 bases; unmatched bases: 7. CDR3 in amino acids: CASSEAVTGGASNYGYTF. The CDR3 bases are TGTGCCAGCAGTGAAGCGGTGACAGGGGGCGCCTCTAACTATGGCTACACCTTC.